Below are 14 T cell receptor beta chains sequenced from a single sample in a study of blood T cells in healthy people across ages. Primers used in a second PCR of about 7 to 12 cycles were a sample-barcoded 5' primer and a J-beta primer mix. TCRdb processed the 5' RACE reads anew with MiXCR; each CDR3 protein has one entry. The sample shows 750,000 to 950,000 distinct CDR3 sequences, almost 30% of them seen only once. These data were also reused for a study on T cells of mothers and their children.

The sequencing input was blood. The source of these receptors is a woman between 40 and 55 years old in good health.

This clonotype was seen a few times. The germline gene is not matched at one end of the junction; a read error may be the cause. DNA of the CDR3: TGCAGTGCTGTAGGATCAACTAACCATGGCTACACCTTC. This sequence encodes CSAVGSTNHGYTF. The V and J genes are TRBV20-1 and TRBJ1-2; D gene ambiguous. The CDR3 length is 13 residues. Germline CDR1 reads DFQATT; CDR2 reads SNEGSKA (reference sequence).

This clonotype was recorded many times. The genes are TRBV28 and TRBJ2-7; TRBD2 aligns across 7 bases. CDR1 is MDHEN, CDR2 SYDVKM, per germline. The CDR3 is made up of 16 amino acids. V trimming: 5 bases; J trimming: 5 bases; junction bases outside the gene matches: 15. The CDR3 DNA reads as TGTGCCAGCAGTCTACCCCAGAGGGCGGGAGTACACGAGCAGTACTTC. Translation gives CASSLPQRAGVHEQYF.

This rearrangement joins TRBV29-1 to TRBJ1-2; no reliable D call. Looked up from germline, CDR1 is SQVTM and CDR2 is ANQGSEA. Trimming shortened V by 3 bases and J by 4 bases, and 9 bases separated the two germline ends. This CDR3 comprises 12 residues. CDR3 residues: CSVDVPRYGYTF. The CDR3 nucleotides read TGCAGCGTTGACGTTCCGCGCTATGGCTACACCTTC. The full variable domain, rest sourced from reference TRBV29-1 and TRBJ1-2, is SAVISQKPSRDICQRGTSLTIQCQVDSQVTMMFWYRQQPGQSLTLIATANQGSEATYESGFVIDKFPISRPNLTFSTLTVSNMSPEDSSIYLCSVDVPRYGYTFGSGTRLTVV.

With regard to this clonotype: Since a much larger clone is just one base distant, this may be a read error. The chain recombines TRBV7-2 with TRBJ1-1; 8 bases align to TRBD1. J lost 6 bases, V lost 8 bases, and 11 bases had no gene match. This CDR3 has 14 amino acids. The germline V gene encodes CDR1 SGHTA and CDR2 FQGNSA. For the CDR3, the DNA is TGTGCCAGCTTAAGAGACAGGGGCGCCGCTGAAGCTTTCTTT. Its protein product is CASLRDRGAAEAFF.

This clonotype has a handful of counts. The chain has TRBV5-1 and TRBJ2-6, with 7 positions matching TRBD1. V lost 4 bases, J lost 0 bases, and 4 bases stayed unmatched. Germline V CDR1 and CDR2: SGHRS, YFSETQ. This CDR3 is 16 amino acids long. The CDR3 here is CASSADRSSGANVLTF. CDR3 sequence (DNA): TGCGCCAGCAGCGCGGACAGGAGCTCTGGGGCCAACGTCCTGACTTTC. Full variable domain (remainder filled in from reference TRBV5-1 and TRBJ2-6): KAGVTQTPRYLIKTRGQQVTLSCSPISGHRSVSWYQQTPGQGLQFLFEYFSETQRNKGNFPGRFSGRQFSNSRSEMNVSTLELGDSALYLCASSADRSSGANVLTFGAGSRLTVL.

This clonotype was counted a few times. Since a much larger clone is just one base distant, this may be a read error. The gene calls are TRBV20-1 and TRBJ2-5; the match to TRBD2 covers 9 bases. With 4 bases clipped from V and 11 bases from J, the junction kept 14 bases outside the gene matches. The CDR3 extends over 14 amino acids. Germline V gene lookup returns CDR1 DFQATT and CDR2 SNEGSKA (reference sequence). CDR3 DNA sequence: TGCAGTGCTAAGGACGGGCGGGGGGGCAGAGAGCAGTACTTC. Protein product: CSAKDGRGGREQYF.

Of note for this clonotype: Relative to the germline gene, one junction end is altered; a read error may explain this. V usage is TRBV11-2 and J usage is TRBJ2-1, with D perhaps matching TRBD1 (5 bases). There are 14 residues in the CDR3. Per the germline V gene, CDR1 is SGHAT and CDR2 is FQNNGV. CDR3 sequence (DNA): TGTGCCAGCAGCTTAGCAGGGATCGTCAATGAGCAGGTCTTC. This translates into CASSLAGIVNEQVF. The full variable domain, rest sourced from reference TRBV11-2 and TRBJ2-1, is EAGVAQSPRYKIIEKRQSVAFWCNPISGHATLYWYQQILGQGPKLLIQFQNNGVVDDSQLPKDRFSAERLKGVDSTLKIQPAKLEDSAVYLCASSLAGIVNEQVFGPGTRLTVL.

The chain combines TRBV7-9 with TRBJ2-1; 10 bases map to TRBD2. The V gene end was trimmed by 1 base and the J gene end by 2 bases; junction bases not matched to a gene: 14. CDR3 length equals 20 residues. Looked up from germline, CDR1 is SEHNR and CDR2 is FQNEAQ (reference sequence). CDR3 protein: CASSLGGGLAGAPPYNEQFF. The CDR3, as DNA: TGTGCCAGCAGCTTAGGGGGCGGGCTAGCGGGAGCGCCCCCCTACAATGAGCAGTTCTTC. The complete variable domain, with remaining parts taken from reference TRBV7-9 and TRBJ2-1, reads DTGVSQNPRHKITKRGQNVTFRCDPISEHNRLYWYRQTLGQGPEFLTYFQNEAQLEKSRLLSDRFSAERPKGSFSTLEIQRTEQGDSAMYLCASSLGGGLAGAPPYNEQFFGPGTRLTVL.

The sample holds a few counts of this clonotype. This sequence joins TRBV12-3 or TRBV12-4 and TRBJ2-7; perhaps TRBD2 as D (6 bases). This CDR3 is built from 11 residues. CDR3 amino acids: CAGGAFYEQYF. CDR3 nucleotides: TGTGCGGGAGGTGCTTTCTACGAGCAGTACTTC.

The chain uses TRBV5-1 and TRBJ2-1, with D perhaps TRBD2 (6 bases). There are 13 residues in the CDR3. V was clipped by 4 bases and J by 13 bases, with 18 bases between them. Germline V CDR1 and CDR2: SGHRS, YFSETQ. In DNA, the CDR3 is TGCGCCAGCAGCGAGCCGCCCCGGGAGACCCAGTTCTTC. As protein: CASSEPPRETQFF. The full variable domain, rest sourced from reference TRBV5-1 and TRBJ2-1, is KAGVTQTPRYLIKTRGQQVTLSCSPISGHRSVSWYQQTPGQGLQFLFEYFSETQRNKGNFPGRFSGRQFSNSRSEMNVSTLELGDSALYLCASSEPPRETQFFGPGTRLTVL.

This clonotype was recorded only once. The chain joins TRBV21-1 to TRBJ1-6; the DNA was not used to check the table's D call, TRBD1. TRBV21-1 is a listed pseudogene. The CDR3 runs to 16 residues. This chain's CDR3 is CASSKGESSYNSPLHF. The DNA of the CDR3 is TGTGCCAGCAGCAAGGGGGAGAGCTCCTATAATTCACCCCTCCACTTT.

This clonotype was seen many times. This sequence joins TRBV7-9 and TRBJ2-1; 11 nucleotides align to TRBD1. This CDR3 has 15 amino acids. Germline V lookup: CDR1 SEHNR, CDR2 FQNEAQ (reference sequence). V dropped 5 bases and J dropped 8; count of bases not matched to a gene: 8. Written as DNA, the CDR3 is TGTGCCAGCAGCCTCCCGGGACAGGGGGTGCATGAGCAGTTCTTC. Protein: CASSLPGQGVHEQFF.

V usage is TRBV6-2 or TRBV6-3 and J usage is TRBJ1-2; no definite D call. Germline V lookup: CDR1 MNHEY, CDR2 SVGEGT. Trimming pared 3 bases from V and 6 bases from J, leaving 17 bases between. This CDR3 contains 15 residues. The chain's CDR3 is CASSYPRKSWHGYTF. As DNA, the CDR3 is TGTGCCAGCAGTTATCCGCGGAAGAGTTGGCATGGCTACACCTTC.

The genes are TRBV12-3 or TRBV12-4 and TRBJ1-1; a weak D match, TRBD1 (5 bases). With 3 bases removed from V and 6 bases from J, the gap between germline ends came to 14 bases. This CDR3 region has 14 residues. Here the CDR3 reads CASSLGREVAEAFF. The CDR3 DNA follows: TGTGCCAGCAGTTTGGGCAGGGAGGTAGCTGAAGCTTTCTTT.